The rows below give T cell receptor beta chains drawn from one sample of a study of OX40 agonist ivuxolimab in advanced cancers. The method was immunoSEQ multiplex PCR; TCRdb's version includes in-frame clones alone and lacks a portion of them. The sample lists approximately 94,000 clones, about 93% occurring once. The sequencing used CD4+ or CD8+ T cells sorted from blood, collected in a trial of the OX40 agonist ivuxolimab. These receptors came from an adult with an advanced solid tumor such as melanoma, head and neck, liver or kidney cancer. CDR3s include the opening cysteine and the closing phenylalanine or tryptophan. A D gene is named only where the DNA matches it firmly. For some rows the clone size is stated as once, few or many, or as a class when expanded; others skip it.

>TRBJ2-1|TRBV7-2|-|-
CASSFRGGHNEQFF
TGTGCCAGCAGCTTCAGAGGGGGACACAATGAGCAGTTCTTC
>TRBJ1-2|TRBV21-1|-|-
CASSKRGRSTYGYTF
TGTGCCAGCAGCAAGCGAGGCAGGTCTACTTATGGCTACACCTTC
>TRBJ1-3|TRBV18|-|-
CASSDLSGNTIYF
TGTGCCAGCTCAGACCTTTCTGGAAACACCATATATTTT
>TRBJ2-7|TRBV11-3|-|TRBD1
CASSLASPGQGAHEQYF
TGTGCCAGCAGCTTAGCTAGCCCGGGACAGGGGGCGCACGAGCAGTACTTC
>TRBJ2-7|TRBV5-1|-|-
CASSSEVGYEQYF
TGCGCCAGCAGCTCGGAGGTAGGCTACGAGCAGTACTTC
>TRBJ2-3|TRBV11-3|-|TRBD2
CASSPGLAGDADTQYF
TGTGCCAGCAGCCCGGGACTAGCGGGAGATGCCGATACGCAGTATTTT
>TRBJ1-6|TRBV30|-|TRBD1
CAWNRGRDSPLHF
TGTGCCTGGAACAGGGGAAGGGATTCACCCCTCCACTTT
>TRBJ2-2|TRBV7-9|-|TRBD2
CASSLLGGRDMWDTGELFF
TGTGCCAGCAGCTTATTGGGCGGGAGAGATATGTGGGACACCGGGGAGCTGTTTTTT
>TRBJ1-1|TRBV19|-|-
CASSRSDTEAFF
TGTGCCAGTAGTAGGTCGGACACCGAAGCTTTCTTT
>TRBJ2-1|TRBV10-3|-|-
CAISEVLGDEQFF
TGTGCCATCAGTGAAGTGCTTGGCGATGAGCAGTTCTTC
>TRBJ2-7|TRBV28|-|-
CASSEALIPEQYF
TGTGCCAGCAGTGAGGCTCTCATCCCCGAGCAGTACTTC
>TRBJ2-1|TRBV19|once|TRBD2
CASSLRMTSGRGREQFF
TGTGCCAGTAGTTTACGAATGACTAGCGGGAGGGGCCGGGAGCAGTTCTTC
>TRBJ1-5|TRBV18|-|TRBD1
CASSPRQGDQPQHF
TGTGCCAGCTCACCTCGACAGGGAGATCAGCCCCAGCATTTT
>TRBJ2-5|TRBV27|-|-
CASSFRGAGEYQETQYF
TGTGCCAGCAGTTTCCGCGGGGCAGGGGAGTACCAAGAGACCCAGTACTTC
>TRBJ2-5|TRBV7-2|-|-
CASSSIAVPIETQYF
TGTGCCAGCAGCTCGATAGCGGTCCCCATAGAGACCCAGTACTTC
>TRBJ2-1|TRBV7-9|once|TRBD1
CASSLEQGGYNEQFF
TGTGCCAGCAGCTTAGAACAGGGGGGATACAATGAGCAGTTCTTC
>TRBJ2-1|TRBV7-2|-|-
CASSSSQGNEQFF
TGTGCCAGCAGCTCATCACAGGGAAATGAGCAGTTCTTC
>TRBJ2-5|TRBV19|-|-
CASSNSAVQETQYF
TGTGCCAGTAGTAACAGCGCGGTGCAAGAGACCCAGTACTTC
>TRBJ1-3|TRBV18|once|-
CASSPAQTGNTIYF
TGTGCCAGCTCACCAGCACAAACCGGAAACACCATATATTTT
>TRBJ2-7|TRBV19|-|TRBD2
CASSRTSGSYEQYF
TGTGCCAGTAGCCGGACTAGCGGGAGCTACGAGCAGTACTTC
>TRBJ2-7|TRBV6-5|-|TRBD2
CASSYEPGGSSYEQYF
TGTGCCAGCAGTTACGAACCCGGCGGGAGCTCCTACGAGCAGTACTTC
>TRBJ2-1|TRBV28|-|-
CASSLPPPRGLFF
TGTGCCAGCAGTTTACCCCCCCCCAGGGGATTGTTCTTC
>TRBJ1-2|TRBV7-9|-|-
CASSLERAGGDYGYTF
TGTGCCAGCAGCTTAGAAAGGGCAGGTGGCGACTATGGCTACACCTTC
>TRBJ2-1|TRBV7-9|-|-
CASSRPKTLGGVPHEQFF
TGTGCCAGCAGCAGACCTAAGACACTTGGCGGAGTGCCCCATGAGCAGTTCTTC
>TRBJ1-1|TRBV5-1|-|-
CASSLDTEAFF
TGCGCCAGCAGCTTAGACACTGAAGCTTTCTTT
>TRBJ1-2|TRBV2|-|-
CASSERALASGYTF
TGTGCCAGCAGTGAACGGGCCTTGGCCTCTGGCTACACCTTC
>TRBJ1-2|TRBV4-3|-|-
CASSVPGAGLGYGYTF
TGCGCCAGCAGCGTCCCCGGGGCAGGGCTCGGGTATGGCTACACCTTC
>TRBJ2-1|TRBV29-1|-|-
CSVLSGKFEQFF
TGCAGCGTTCTATCAGGGAAGTTTGAGCAGTTCTTC
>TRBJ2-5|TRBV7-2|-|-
CASSLDNGQETQYF
TGTGCCAGCAGCTTAGATAACGGACAAGAGACCCAGTACTTC
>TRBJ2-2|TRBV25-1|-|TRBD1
CASSVGQGRTGELFF
TGTGCCAGCAGTGTCGGACAGGGAAGGACCGGGGAGCTGTTTTTT
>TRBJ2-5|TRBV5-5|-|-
CASSRDGGSQETQYF
TGTGCCAGCAGCAGGGACGGGGGTTCTCAAGAGACCCAGTACTTC
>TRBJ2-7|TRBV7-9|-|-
CASSFRNEQYF
TGTGCCAGCAGCTTTAGGAACGAGCAGTACTTC
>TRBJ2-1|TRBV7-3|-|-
CASSLRRGQYNEQFF
TGTGCCAGCAGCTTAAGAAGGGGCCAGTACAATGAGCAGTTCTTC
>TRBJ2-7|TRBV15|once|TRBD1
CATSREQGAVYEQYF
TGTGCCACCAGCAGAGAACAGGGGGCGGTTTACGAGCAGTACTTC
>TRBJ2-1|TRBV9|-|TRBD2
CASSASGSSYNEQFF
TGTGCCAGCAGCGCTAGCGGGAGCTCCTACAATGAGCAGTTCTTC
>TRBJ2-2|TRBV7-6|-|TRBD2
CASSLASRSGGRTGELFF
TGTGCCAGCAGCTTAGCGAGTCGTTCGGGAGGGCGGACCGGGGAGCTGTTTTTT
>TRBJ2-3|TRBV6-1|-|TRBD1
CASRDRGRTDTQYF
TGTGCCAGCAGGGACAGGGGGAGGACAGATACGCAGTATTTT
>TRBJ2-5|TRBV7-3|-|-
CASRGQETQYF
TGTGCCAGCAGGGGTCAAGAGACCCAGTACTTC